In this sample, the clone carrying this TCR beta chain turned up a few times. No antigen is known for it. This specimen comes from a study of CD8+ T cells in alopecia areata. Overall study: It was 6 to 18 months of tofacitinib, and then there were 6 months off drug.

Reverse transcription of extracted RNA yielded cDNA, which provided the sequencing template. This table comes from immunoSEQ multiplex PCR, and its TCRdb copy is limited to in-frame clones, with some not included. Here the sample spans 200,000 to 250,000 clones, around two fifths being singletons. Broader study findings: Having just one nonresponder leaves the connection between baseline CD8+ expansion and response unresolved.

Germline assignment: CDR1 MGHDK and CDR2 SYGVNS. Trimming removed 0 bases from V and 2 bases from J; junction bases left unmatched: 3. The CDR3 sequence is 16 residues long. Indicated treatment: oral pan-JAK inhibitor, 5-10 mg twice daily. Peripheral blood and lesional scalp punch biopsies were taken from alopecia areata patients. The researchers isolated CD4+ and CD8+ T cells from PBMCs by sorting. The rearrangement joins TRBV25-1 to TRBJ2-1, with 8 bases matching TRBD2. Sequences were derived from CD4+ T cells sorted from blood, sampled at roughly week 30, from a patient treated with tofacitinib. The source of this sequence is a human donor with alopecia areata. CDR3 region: CASSEYGRGAYNEQFF. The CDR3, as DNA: TGTGCCAGCAGTGAATATGGGCGGGGGGCCTACAATGAGCAGTTCTTC.